This TCR beta chain stems from a study of graft-versus-host responses after intestinal transplantation. V lost 3 bases to trimming and J lost 0 bases; unmatched junction nucleotides: 7. The CDR3 is made up of 16 amino acids. Looked up from germline, CDR1 is SGHRS and CDR2 is YFSETQ. The table came from immunoSEQ multiplex PCR; TCRdb's copy has only in-frame clones and leaves some out. This sample has tens of thousands of clones; about 93% occur once, and the top ten carry 5% to 7%. Here the sequenced sample was PBMCs, taken around 27 months after a first intestinal transplant, on the day of a second. This chain joins TRBV5-1 and TRBJ2-3; 7 bases align to TRBD1. The sequence was collected from a human patient who received an intestinal transplant, so some T cells may come from the graft donor. Written as DNA, the CDR3 is TGCGCCAGCAGCTCCATGGACAGGAGTAGCACAGATACGCAGTATTTT. Protein: CASSSMDRSSTDTQYF.